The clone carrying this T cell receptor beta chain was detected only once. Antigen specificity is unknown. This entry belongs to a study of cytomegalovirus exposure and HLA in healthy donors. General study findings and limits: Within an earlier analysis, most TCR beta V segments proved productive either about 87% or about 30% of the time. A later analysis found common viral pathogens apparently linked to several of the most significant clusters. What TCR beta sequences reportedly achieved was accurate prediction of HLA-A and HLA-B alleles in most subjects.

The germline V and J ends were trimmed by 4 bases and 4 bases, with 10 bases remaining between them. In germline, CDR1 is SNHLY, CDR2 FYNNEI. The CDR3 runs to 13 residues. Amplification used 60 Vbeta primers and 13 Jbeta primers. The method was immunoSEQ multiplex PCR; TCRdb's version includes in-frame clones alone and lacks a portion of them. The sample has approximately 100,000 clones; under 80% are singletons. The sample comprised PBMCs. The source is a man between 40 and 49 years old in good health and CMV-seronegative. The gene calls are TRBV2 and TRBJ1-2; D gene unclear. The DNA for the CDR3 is TGTGCCAGCAGTGTAACCGGGGTCTATGGCTACACCTTC. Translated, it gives CASSVTGVYGYTF. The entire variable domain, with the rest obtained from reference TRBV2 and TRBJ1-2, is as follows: EPEVTQTPSHQVTQMGQEVILRCVPISNHLYFYWYRQILGQKVEFLVSFYNNEISEKSEIFDDQFSVERPDGSNFTLKIRSTKLEDSAMYFCASSVTGVYGYTFGSGTRLTVV.